These 4 T cell receptor beta chains originate from one sample sequenced in a study of beta chain features in type 1 diabetes. The sequenced template was cDNA made from the entire isolated RNA. Repertoires were generated with immunoSEQ multiplex PCR, while TCRdb's copy carries only in-frame clones and drops some. The data contain 120,000 to 150,000 clones, approximately 10% of them seen just once; the ten biggest clones take up about 0.6%. The sequenced sample was central memory CD4+ T cells from blood. The receptors were gathered from a woman in her 40s in good health.

The V gene is TRBV7-2, the J gene TRBJ2-5; 10 bases fit TRBD2. The germline V gene has CDR1 SGHTA and CDR2 FQGNSA. V gave up 4 bases and J gave up 6 bases; unmatched junction bases: 5. The CDR3 is 14 residues long. CDR3 DNA: TGTGCCAGCAGCTATAGCGGGGGGACGAAGACCCAGTACTTC. Protein product: CASSYSGGTKTQYF.

The table lists this clone with a few counts. The V call is TRBV18, the J call TRBJ2-1, with 9 bases aligning to TRBD1. The V and J ends lost 0 bases and 8 bases, in that order; junction bases with no gene match: 8. Germline V CDR1 and CDR2: KGHSH, LQKENI. The CDR3 is 16 amino acids. This chain's CDR3 is CASSPPTGQGRDEQFF. In nucleotides, the CDR3 is TGTGCCAGCTCACCACCTACGGGACAGGGTAGGGATGAGCAGTTCTTC.

The rearrangement uses TRBV7-9 and TRBJ1-6; D gene ambiguous. The germline CDR1 and CDR2 sequences are SEHNR and FQNEAQ (reference sequence). CDR3 length equals 14 residues. V lost 3 bases to trimming and J lost 6 bases, with 9 bases between them. This chain's CDR3 is CASSLSGPNSPLHF. DNA of the CDR3: TGTGCCAGCAGCTTGAGCGGTCCTAATTCACCCCTCCACTTT.

The CDR3 region has the DNA TGTGCCAGCAGGCAATACATGAACGAGCAGTACTTC. Its translation: CASRQYMNEQYF. The gene calls are TRBV6-6 and TRBJ2-7; D is unclear. Looked up from germline, CDR1 is MNHNY and CDR2 is SVGAGI (reference sequence). The CDR3 spans 12 residues. V gave up 6 bases and J gave up 5 bases, with 11 bases separating them.